This T cell receptor beta chain was captured in a study of PD-L1 blockade in urothelial cancer. As for the study in general: Patients arrived having already received 0 to 3 prior chemotherapy regimens.

Described time point: pretreatment peripheral blood. Patients' cancers were locally advanced or metastatic urothelial carcinomas. Here immunoSEQ multiplex PCR was the method, and the copy in TCRdb shows in-frame clones only, minus some. Of more than 50,000 clones listed, around 86% are singletons. The sequence was obtained from an older man with urothelial cancer. The source was PBMCs, collected around atezolizumab (anti-PD-L1) treatment.

CDR3 nucleotides: TGTGCCAGCAGCTTGGGACGGACAGGGGGCTACTACGAGCAGTACTTC. The encoded protein is CASSLGRTGGYYEQYF. The chain combines TRBV5-4 with TRBJ2-7; 11 nucleotides line up with TRBD1. The trim removed 0 bases at V and 3 bases at J, leaving 5 bases unmatched. The germline gives CDR1 SGHNT, CDR2 YYREEE (reference sequence). The CDR3 length is 16 residues.